These 22 T cell receptor beta chains originate from one sample sequenced in a study of post-analysis software for immune sequencing data. Findings of the study overall: Elevated frequency relative to controls characterized several TRBV segments in patients, TRBV5-6, TRBV5-1 and TRBV20-1 among them.

Unique-molecular-identifier-tagged TCR beta cDNA libraries were used. MiXCR, applied by TCRdb to the PCR reads, yields one record per CDR3 protein. This table holds some 450,000 distinct CDR3 sequences, under 55% found once. Antigen specificity for these receptors is unknown. The sample was blood. These receptors all stem from a girl between 5 and 17 years old with multiple sclerosis.

The chain employs TRBV27 and TRBJ2-7; possibly TRBD2 for D (5 bases). The V gene lost 0 bases and the J gene lost 6 bases, with 9 bases spanning the gap. This CDR3 contains 13 residues. Germline lookup yields CDR1 MNHEY and CDR2 SMNVEV (reference sequence). Here the CDR3 DNA reads TGTGCCAGCAGTTTATCGGGAGAGCGCGAGCAGTACTTC. Encoded protein: CASSLSGEREQYF.

This chain connects TRBV20-1 to TRBJ2-3, with 8 bases identical to TRBD2. From germline, CDR1 is DFQATT and CDR2 SNEGSKA (reference sequence). There are 13 residues in the CDR3. V was clipped by 3 bases and J by 5 bases; unmatched bases: 4. The CDR3 here is CSASGREVDTQYF. The DNA for the CDR3 is TGCAGTGCTAGCGGGCGGGAGGTAGATACGCAGTATTTT.

Notes on this clonotype: The junction departs from germline at one end; a sequencing error may be responsible. The rearrangement links TRBV3-1 to TRBJ2-5; a weak D match, TRBD2 (5 bases). There are 11 residues in the CDR3. CDR1 LGHDT and CDR2 YNNKEL come from the germline V gene (reference sequence). The CDR3 region has the DNA TGTGCCAACAGCCAAAGCGGTGAGCAGTACTTC. This encodes CANSQSGEQYF.

A word on this clonotype: An end of the junction differs from the germline gene, which may be a read error. The rearrangement links TRBV7-8 to TRBJ1-4; D is ambiguous. Germline V gene sequence: CDR1 SGHVS, CDR2 FQNEAQ. This CDR3 spans 15 amino acids. CDR3 sequence reads: CASSGYGEIGEKLFF. CDR3 bases: TGCGCCAGCAGCGGCTACGGGGAAATCGGAGAAAAACTGTTTTTT.

The rearrangement links TRBV7-8 to TRBJ2-1, with 7 bases that match TRBD2. Germline CDR1 SGHVS, CDR2 FQNEAQ. Germline trimming cut 3 bases from V and 4 bases from J; bases unmatched to any gene: 12. The CDR3 extends over 17 amino acids. The CDR3: CASSFPLAGDTYNEQFF. The CDR3 nucleotides read TGTGCCAGCAGCTTCCCCTTGGCGGGGGATACATACAATGAGCAGTTCTTC. The full variable domain, rest sourced from reference TRBV7-8 and TRBJ2-1, is GAGVSQSPRYKVAKRGQDVALRCDPISGHVSLFWYQQALGQGPEFLTYFQNEAQLDKSGLPSDRFFAERPEGSVSTLKIQRTQQEDSAVYLCASSFPLAGDTYNEQFFGPGTRLTVL.

The J gene is TRBJ2-2, the V gene TRBV20-1; D gene uncertain. This CDR3 spans 12 amino acids. Between the trimmed V and J ends, which lost 5 bases and 8 bases, there was a span of 12 bases. CDR1 and CDR2 (germline): DFQATT, SNEGSKA (reference sequence). CDR3 loop: CSAFPGEGELFF. The CDR3 nucleotides read TGCAGTGCTTTCCCCGGAGAGGGGGAGCTGTTTTTT.

As for this clonotype: A junction end diverges from the germline sequence, so it may reflect a read error. The chain has TRBV20-1 and TRBJ2-1; 9 nucleotides align to TRBD2. Germline loops: CDR1 DFQATT, CDR2 SNEGSKA (reference sequence). The CDR3 loop spans 15 amino acids. The CDR3 loop is CGAPSPTSGHNEQFF. DNA of the CDR3: TGCGGTGCCCCCTCCCCGACTAGCGGCCACAATGAGCAGTTCTTC.

J is TRBJ2-1 and V is TRBV7-9; TRBD1 is a possible D gene (5 bases). Germline lookup yields CDR1 SEHNR and CDR2 FQNEAQ (reference sequence). Trimming left V 1 base short and J 10 bases short, with 11 bases between. CDR3 length: 13 residues. The CDR3 DNA is TGTGCCAGCAGCTTAGAGGGGTTTGGAGAGCAGTTCTTC. This codes for CASSLEGFGEQFF.

This chain links TRBV30 with TRBJ2-5, with TRBD2 identical over 10 bases. V lost 1 base to trimming and J lost 11 bases; unmatched junction nucleotides: 10. This CDR3 is 14 amino acids long. From germline, CDR1 is GTSNPN and CDR2 SVGIG (reference sequence). CDR3 nucleotide sequence: TGTGCCTGGAGTGCACTAGCGGGACTATATAAGCAGTACTTC. The encoded protein is CAWSALAGLYKQYF.

This clonotype has only one observation. A read error may account for a junction end that differs from germline. This chain connects TRBV6-2 or TRBV6-3 to TRBJ2-1, with TRBD2 matching over 9 bases. This CDR3 region has 18 residues. The V gene's germline CDR1 is MNHEY and CDR2 SVGEGT. Here the CDR3 DNA reads TGTGCTAGCAGTTACGTACGCGGGAGGGGTACGTCCTACAATGAGCAGTTCTTC. Amino acid sequence: CASSYVRGRGTSYNEQFF.

The rearrangement joins TRBV10-3 to TRBJ1-5; D remains unclear. CDR1 and CDR2 from the germline V gene are ENHRY and SYGVKD. Trimming took 6 bases from V and 3 from J, leaving 9 bases between them. There are 13 residues in the CDR3. CDR3 region: CAISADFNQPQHF. CDR3 in DNA: TGTGCCATCAGCGCGGACTTCAATCAGCCCCAGCATTTT.

CDR3 residues: CASSERDTSNYGYTF. In DNA, the CDR3 is TGTGCCAGCAGTGAAAGGGACACCTCTAACTATGGCTACACCTTC. The chain carries TRBV6-1 and TRBJ1-2, with a weak D call TRBD1 (6 bases). The CDR3 is 15 amino acids. V was trimmed by 2 bases and J by 0 bases, leaving 10 bases between them. Germline V CDR1 and CDR2: MNHNS, SASEGT.

V and J are TRBV20-1 and TRBJ2-1; D gene ambiguous. This CDR3 is 12 amino acids long. The V gene lost 0 bases and the J gene lost 4 bases, with 4 bases spanning the gap. Germline lookup yields CDR1 DFQATT and CDR2 SNEGSKA (reference sequence). CDR3 sequence: CSARDGYNEQFF. The CDR3, as DNA: TGCAGTGCTAGAGACGGATACAATGAGCAGTTCTTC.

As for this clonotype: A junction end diverges from the germline sequence, so it may reflect a read error. The chain combines TRBV20-1 with TRBJ2-6; possible D gene TRBD1, 6 bases. Germline lookup yields CDR1 DFQATT and CDR2 SNEGSKA (reference sequence). There are 17 residues in the CDR3. CDR3 residues: CNAQGSRWFSGANVLTF. The CDR3 DNA is TGCAATGCTCAGGGGTCCCGTTGGTTCTCTGGGGCCAACGTCCTGACTTTC.

This clonotype turned up a few times. J is TRBJ1-1 and V is TRBV27; tentative D call: TRBD1 (5 bases). V dropped 4 bases and J dropped 1 base, with 16 bases sitting between them. The CDR3 has 16 residues. Germline values: CDR1 MNHEY, CDR2 SMNVEV (reference sequence). CDR3 nucleotides: TGTGCCAGCAGTTCACGACGAGGGACGGGGAACACTGAAGCTTTCTTT. Its protein product is CASSSRRGTGNTEAFF.

This clonotype was counted a few times. V usage is TRBV24-1 and J usage is TRBJ2-1, with D uncertain. This CDR3 region has 14 residues. CDR1 KGHDR and CDR2 SFDVKD come from the germline V gene. V lost 2 bases, J lost 3 bases, and 7 bases lay in between. CDR3 DNA sequence: TGTGCCACCAGTGATTCCCGGAACTACAATGAGCAGTTCTTC. It encodes CATSDSRNYNEQFF.

This clonotype was detected a few times. This rearrangement joins TRBV27 to TRBJ2-6, with 7 bases fitting TRBD2. Germline CDR1 reads MNHEY; CDR2 reads SMNVEV (reference sequence). This CDR3 spans 18 amino acids. The V segment lost 4 bases and the J segment 0 bases; nucleotides outside the gene matches: 9. The CDR3 reads CASSSNRGETSGANVLTF. The CDR3 bases are TGTGCCAGCAGTTCGAACCGGGGGGAAACCTCTGGGGCCAACGTCCTGACTTTC.

The gene calls are TRBV4-2 and TRBJ2-7, with D possibly matching TRBD1 (6 bases). The germline V gene has CDR1 LGHNA and CDR2 YNFKEQ. The length of the CDR3 is 14 residues. The germline V and J ends were trimmed by 3 bases and 4 bases, with 13 bases remaining between them. Here the CDR3 reads CASSQGQTTYEQYF. The CDR3 region has the DNA TGTGCCAGCAGCCAGGGACAAACAACTTACGAGCAGTACTTC.

The chain links TRBV6-1 to TRBJ2-5, with TRBD2 matching 7 bases. The DNA matches TRBJ2-7 better at its end, which makes the J call doubtful. Germline CDR1 is MNHNS and CDR2 is SASEGT. This CDR3 comprises 14 residues. CDR3 sequence: CASSVQREDYEQYF. CDR3 DNA: TGTGCCAGCAGTGTTCAGCGGGAAGACTACGAGCAGTACTTC.

This clonotype was seen more than once but under ten times. V is TRBV20-1 and J is TRBJ2-4; the D gene could be TRBD1 or TRBD2 (5 bases each). Germline V gene data show CDR1 as DFQATT and CDR2 as SNEGSKA (reference sequence). This CDR3 comprises 16 residues. The V end was cut by 6 bases, the J end by 1 base, with 19 bases between. The CDR3 loop reads CSAGTAGRRAKNIQYF. The CDR3 DNA sequence: TGCAGTGCAGGGACGGCGGGCCGGAGGGCCAAAAACATTCAGTACTTC.

There are a few counts of this clonotype. The V and J genes are TRBV7-6 and TRBJ2-7; 8 nucleotides agree with TRBD2. There are 13 residues in the CDR3. V dropped 5 bases and J dropped 5; count of bases not matched to a gene: 5. Germline V CDR1 and CDR2: SGHVS, FNYEAQ. CDR3 coding DNA: TGTGCCAGCAGCGCGAGCGGGAGTGACGAGCAGTACTTC. Translated, it gives CASSASGSDEQYF.

The chain has TRBV10-3 and TRBJ1-3; no reliable D call. V was cut by 6 bases and J by 7 bases, with 28 bases left in between. Germline values: CDR1 ENHRY, CDR2 SYGVKD. This CDR3 is 18 amino acids long. CDR3 in amino acids: CAISPVEVWSPNANTIYF. CDR3 sequence (DNA): TGTGCCATCAGCCCCGTTGAAGTGTGGAGCCCCAACGCGAACACCATATATTTT.